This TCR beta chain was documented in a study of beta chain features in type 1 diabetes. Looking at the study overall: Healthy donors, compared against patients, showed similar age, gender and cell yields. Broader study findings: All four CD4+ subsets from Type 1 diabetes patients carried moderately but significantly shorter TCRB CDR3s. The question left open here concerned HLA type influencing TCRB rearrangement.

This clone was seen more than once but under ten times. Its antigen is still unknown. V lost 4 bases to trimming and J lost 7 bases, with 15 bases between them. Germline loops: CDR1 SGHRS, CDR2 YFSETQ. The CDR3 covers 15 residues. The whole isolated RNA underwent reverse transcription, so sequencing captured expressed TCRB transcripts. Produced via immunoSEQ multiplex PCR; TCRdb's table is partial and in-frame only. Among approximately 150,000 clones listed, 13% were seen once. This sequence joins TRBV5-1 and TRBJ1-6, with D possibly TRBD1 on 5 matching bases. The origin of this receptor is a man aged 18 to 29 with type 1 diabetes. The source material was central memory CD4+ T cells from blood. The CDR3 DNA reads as TGCGCCAGCAGCGGAAACGAGGGGCGGAATTCACCCCTCCACTTT. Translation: CASSGNEGRNSPLHF.